This is a list of T cell receptor beta chains from one sample in a study of OX40 agonist ivuxolimab in advanced cancers. TCRdb's copy holds only in-frame clones and misses some; the assay was immunoSEQ multiplex PCR. The sample contains around 50,000 clones, 80% to 90% of which appear only once. This specimen consisted of CD4+ or CD8+ T cells sorted from blood, obtained in a trial of the OX40 agonist ivuxolimab. The origin of the receptors is an adult with an advanced solid tumor such as melanoma, head and neck, liver or kidney cancer. Each CDR3 is given with its conserved first and last residue. D genes are given only for firm matches. Where a row states a size, it is once, few, many or the class of an expanded clone; other rows omit it.

cdr3_aa cdr3_nt v_call clone_size d_call j_call
CATQEPLVGKLFF TGTGCCACCCAGGAGCCCCTGGTGGGGAAACTGTTTTTT TRBV28 . . TRBJ1-4
CAISESWNTEAFF TGTGCCATCAGTGAGTCGTGGAACACTGAAGCTTTCTTT TRBV10-3 . . TRBJ1-1
CASSYRQGSNTEAFF TGTGCCAGCAGCTACCGACAGGGATCGAACACTGAAGCTTTCTTT TRBV28 . TRBD1 TRBJ1-1
CASSLDGTPGNEQFF TGTGCCAGCAGCTTAGACGGGACACCGGGCAATGAGCAGTTCTTC TRBV11-3 . . TRBJ2-1
CASSVDHSSSGNTIYF TGTGCCAGCAGCGTAGACCACAGCAGCTCTGGAAACACCATATATTTT TRBV9 . . TRBJ1-3
CASGLAQGRATEAFF TGTGCTAGTGGTTTGGCTCAGGGAAGGGCGACTGAAGCTTTCTTT TRBV12-5 . . TRBJ1-1
CASSPEGHNEKLFF TGTGCCAGCAGTCCCGAAGGGCATAATGAAAAACTGTTTTTT TRBV28 once . TRBJ1-4
CASSVVLAGGSETSSTDTQYF TGTGCCAGCAGCGTAGTGCTAGCGGGAGGTTCAGAAACCTCTAGCACAGATACGCAGTATTTT TRBV9 . TRBD2 TRBJ2-3
CASSVNPTGFNEKLFF TGTGCCAGCAGCGTCAACCCGACAGGCTTTAATGAAAAACTGTTTTTT TRBV9 . . TRBJ1-4
CASSLGRQALFGYTF TGTGCCAGCAGCTTGGGCCGACAGGCGTTATTCGGCTACACCTTC TRBV5-8 . . TRBJ1-2
CASSAPGGRYEQYF TGTGCCAGCAGCGCCCCGGGGGGCCGCTACGAGCAGTACTTC TRBV5-4 . . TRBJ2-7
CASSPGQSYGYTF TGCGCCAGCAGCCCCGGGCAGAGTTATGGCTACACCTTC TRBV5-1 . . TRBJ1-2
CASSPGLARPNEQFF TGTGCCAGCTCACCGGGACTAGCGCGTCCCAATGAGCAGTTCTTC TRBV18 . TRBD2 TRBJ2-1
CASSEGGRGTEAFF TGCGCCAGCAGTGAGGGGGGGCGAGGGACTGAAGCTTTCTTT TRBV10-1 few . TRBJ1-1
CASSQEELGQGNTEAFF TGTGCCAGCAGCCAAGAAGAGCTAGGACAGGGGAACACTGAAGCTTTCTTT TRBV14 . TRBD1 TRBJ1-1
CASSAAGDVLFF TGTGCCAGCAGCGCCGCCGGGGACGTGCTGTTTTTT TRBV6-6 . . TRBJ2-2
CASSLIKGNQPQHF TGTGCCAGCAGTCTAATCAAAGGCAATCAGCCCCAGCATTTT TRBV6-6 . . TRBJ1-5
CASSLGDTEAFF TGTGCCAGCAGCCTCGGGGACACTGAAGCTTTCTTT TRBV6-5 . . TRBJ1-1
CASSHGLAGVHPNSYEQYF TGTGCCAGCAGCCACGGACTAGCGGGAGTCCATCCCAACTCCTACGAGCAGTACTTC TRBV4-2 . TRBD2 TRBJ2-7
CASSPPETGGANGELFF TGTGCCAGCTCACCCCCGGAGACAGGGGGCGCGAACGGGGAGCTGTTTTTT TRBV18 . TRBD1 TRBJ2-2
CASSRRVGETQYF TGTGCCAGCAGTCGCAGGGTCGGCGAGACCCAGTACTTC TRBV6-5 once . TRBJ2-5
CASSQERGQGETQYF TGCGCCAGCAGCCAAGAAAGGGGGCAGGGGGAGACCCAGTACTTC TRBV4-3 . TRBD1 TRBJ2-5
CASSTPDRGGGTQYF TGTGCCAGTAGTACACCGGACAGGGGGGGAGGGACCCAGTACTTC TRBV19 . TRBD1 TRBJ2-5
CASSMKREGTDTQYF TGTGCCAGTAGTATGAAGCGGGAGGGCACAGATACGCAGTATTTT TRBV19 . TRBD2 TRBJ2-3